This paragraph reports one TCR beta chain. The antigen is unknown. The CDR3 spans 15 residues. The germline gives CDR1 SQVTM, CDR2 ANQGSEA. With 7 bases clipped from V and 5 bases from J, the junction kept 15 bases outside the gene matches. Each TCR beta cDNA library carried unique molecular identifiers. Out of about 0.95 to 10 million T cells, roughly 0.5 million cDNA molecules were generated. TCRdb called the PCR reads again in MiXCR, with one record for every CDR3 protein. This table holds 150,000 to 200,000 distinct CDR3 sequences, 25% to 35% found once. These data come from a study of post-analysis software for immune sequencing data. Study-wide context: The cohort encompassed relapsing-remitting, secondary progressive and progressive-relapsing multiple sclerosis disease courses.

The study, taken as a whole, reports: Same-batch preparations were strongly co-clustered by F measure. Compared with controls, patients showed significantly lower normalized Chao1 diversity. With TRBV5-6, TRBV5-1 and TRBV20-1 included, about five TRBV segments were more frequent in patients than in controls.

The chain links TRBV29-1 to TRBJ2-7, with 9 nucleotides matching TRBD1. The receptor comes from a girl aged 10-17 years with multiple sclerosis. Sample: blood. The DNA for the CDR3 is TGCAGCGCCCGAGAGGGGGACAGGGCGGTCCACGAGCAGTACTTC. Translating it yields CSAREGDRAVHEQYF.